Shown below are 27 T cell receptor beta chains from a single sample sequenced in a study of shared clonotypes between healthy human individuals. The data were produced by immunoSEQ multiplex PCR, yet TCRdb's version contains in-frame clones alone and is incomplete. The sample lists roughly 850,000 clones; 95% to 97% were seen once. Terminally differentiated effector memory CD45RA+ cells were left out of the naive CD8 fraction, which was CD45RO-negative and positively selected for CCR7. The sample taken for sequencing was naive CD8+ T cells sorted from blood. The receptors were gathered from a man aged 30 to 45 in good health.

The chain combines TRBV27 with TRBJ2-1; D not resolved. V was clipped by 1 base and J by 0 bases, with 10 bases between them. CDR1 is MNHEY and CDR2 is SMNVEV in the germline V gene (reference sequence). This CDR3 is built from 16 residues. This chain's CDR3 is CASSLFGRSSYNEQFF. Here the CDR3 DNA reads TGTGCCAGCAGTTTATTCGGGCGGAGCTCCTACAATGAGCAGTTCTTC.

V is TRBV7-2 and J is TRBJ1-5; D is unresolved. The CDR3 is 13 amino acids. V was cut by 5 bases and J by 3 bases, with 8 bases left in between. Germline V lookup: CDR1 SGHTA, CDR2 FQGNSA. This CDR3 is CASSRNTNQPQHF. CDR3 DNA: TGTGCCAGCAGCCGAAACACCAATCAGCCCCAGCATTTT.

The rearrangement joins TRBV19 to TRBJ2-2; D unclear. V was cut by 3 bases and J by 5 bases, with 10 bases left in between. CDR1 and CDR2 (germline): LNHDA, SQIVND (reference sequence). This CDR3 region has 14 residues. CDR3 in DNA: TGTGCCAGTAGTATTCTCCTGGGGACCGGGGAGCTGTTTTTT. Translating gives CASSILLGTGELFF.

The V gene is TRBV27, the J gene TRBJ2-7; D not resolved. V dropped 5 bases and J dropped 1 base, with 9 bases sitting between them. CDR1 and CDR2 from the germline V gene are MNHEY and SMNVEV (reference sequence). The CDR3 is 13 amino acids. The CDR3 DNA follows: TGTGCCAGCAGTGTGACGCCATCCTACGAGCAGTACTTC. The encoded protein is CASSVTPSYEQYF.

The rearrangement uses TRBV13 and TRBJ2-7; D is unresolved. The germline CDR1 and CDR2 sequences are PRHDT and FYEKMQ (reference sequence). The CDR3 totals 12 residues. V was pared by 5 bases and J by 6 bases, with 11 bases between. CDR3 amino acids: CASSGVVGEQYF. The CDR3 DNA reads as TGTGCCAGCAGCGGTGTCGTAGGCGAGCAGTACTTC.

This chain links TRBV5-6 with TRBJ2-1; TRBD1 matches 8 bases. Germline lookup yields CDR1 SGHDT and CDR2 YYEEEE. V was pared by 5 bases and J by 7 bases, with 11 bases of the junction left unmatched. The CDR3 sequence is 15 residues long. For the CDR3, the DNA is TGTGCCAGCAGTGAGACCGGGACAGGTTATAATGAGCAGTTCTTC. This gives the protein CASSETGTGYNEQFF. The full variable domain, completed using reference TRBV5-6 and TRBJ2-1, is DAGVTQSPTHLIKTRGQQVTLRCSPKSGHDTVSWYQQALGQGPQFIFQYYEEEERQRGNFPDRFSGHQFPNYSSELNVNALLLGDSALYLCASSETGTGYNEQFFGPGTRLTVL.

The chain joins TRBV11-3 to TRBJ2-7, with TRBD2 matching over 9 bases. Germline V gene sequence: CDR1 SGHNT, CDR2 YENEEA. This CDR3 has 15 residues. V dropped 1 base and J dropped 3; count of bases not matched to a gene: 4. The DNA of the CDR3 is TGTGCCAGCAGCTTAGGGTCTAGCGGGATCTACGAGCAGTACTTC. Translation gives CASSLGSSGIYEQYF.

The V gene is TRBV7-9, the J gene TRBJ2-1, with 8 bases lining up with TRBD1. The CDR3 totals 14 residues. Per the germline V gene, CDR1 is SEHNR and CDR2 is FQNEAQ (reference sequence). Trimming at V came to 7 bases and at J to 4 bases, leaving 6 bases not matched to a gene. The CDR3 reads CASNPTGAYNEQFF. The CDR3 DNA reads as TGTGCCAGCAACCCGACAGGGGCGTACAATGAGCAGTTCTTC.

The chain joins TRBV7-9 to TRBJ2-5; perhaps TRBD1 as D (6 bases). The germline V gene has CDR1 SEHNR and CDR2 FQNEAQ (reference sequence). CDR3 size: 16 residues. Deletions cut 4 bases from V and 0 bases from J, with 15 bases between. CDR3 residues: CASSSQLTGNQETQYF. Here the CDR3 DNA reads TGTGCCAGCAGCTCTCAACTTACAGGGAACCAAGAGACCCAGTACTTC.

The chain's CDR3 is CASSLASDRENYGYTF. CDR3 bases: TGTGCCAGCAGCTTAGCTTCGGACAGGGAGAACTATGGCTACACCTTC. The chain employs TRBV7-9 and TRBJ1-2; 8 positions match TRBD1. The CDR3 has 16 residues. The junction had 5 bases not matched to a gene; V was cut back by 0 bases and J by 2 bases. Per germline, CDR1 SEHNR and CDR2 FQNEAQ (reference sequence).

The chain joins TRBV4-1 to TRBJ1-2; perhaps TRBD1 as D (5 bases). This CDR3 spans 14 amino acids. The germline V and J ends were trimmed by 2 bases and 4 bases, with 11 bases remaining between them. Germline V gene lookup returns CDR1 MGHRA and CDR2 YSYEKL. The CDR3 sequence: CASSQTRGLYGYTF. The DNA of the CDR3 is TGCGCCAGCAGCCAAACTAGGGGCCTCTATGGCTACACCTTC.

The chain carries TRBV4-2 and TRBJ1-3; D might be TRBD1 (6 bases). Trimming stripped 0 bases from V and 3 bases from J, with 9 bases between. The CDR3 is 15 residues long. Looked up from germline, CDR1 is LGHNA and CDR2 is YNFKEQ. CDR3 nucleotides: TGTGCCAGCAGCCAAGAGGGGGCGAGTGGAAACACCATATATTTT. It encodes CASSQEGASGNTIYF.

V gene TRBV13 combines with J gene TRBJ1-1; D is unresolved. The CDR3 extends over 12 amino acids. Germline assignment: CDR1 PRHDT and CDR2 FYEKMQ (reference sequence). Trimming took 5 bases from V and 5 from J, leaving 9 bases between them. For the CDR3, the DNA is TGTGCCAGCAGCGCTCAGAATACTGAAGCTTTCTTT. Amino acid sequence: CASSAQNTEAFF.

V and J are TRBV28 and TRBJ2-5; D remains unclear. The CDR3 totals 12 residues. Trimming cost V 5 bases and J 4 bases, with 8 bases left between them. CDR1 is MDHEN and CDR2 is SYDVKM in the germline V gene. CDR3 bases: TGTGCCAGCAGTCCCTCAGTAGAGACCCAGTACTTC. Translation gives CASSPSVETQYF.

V is TRBV7-2 and J is TRBJ2-7; D may be TRBD1 (6 bases). Trimming cost V 6 bases and J 6 bases, with 18 bases left between them. The CDR3 has 14 residues. Germline-derived CDR1 and CDR2 are SGHTA and FQGNSA. CDR3 in amino acids: CASSYEGVWGEQYF. The CDR3 DNA follows: TGTGCCAGCAGTTACGAGGGGGTTTGGGGCGAGCAGTACTTC.

Here the CDR3 DNA reads TGCGCCAGCAGCCAAGAACCGGCCCAACAAGGGTACGAGCAGTACTTC. It codes for CASSQEPAQQGYEQYF. The V and J genes are TRBV4-1 and TRBJ2-7; D is uncertain. V shed 0 bases and J shed 4 bases, with 16 bases lying between them. Germline assignment: CDR1 MGHRA and CDR2 YSYEKL. CDR3 size: 16 residues.

The V gene is TRBV10-3, the J gene TRBJ2-1, with 7 bases lining up with TRBD1. The CDR3 spans 11 residues. The ends lost 8 bases at V and 6 bases at J; junction bases unmatched: 1. CDR1 and CDR2 from the germline V gene are ENHRY and SYGVKD. The CDR3 region is CAIDRANEQFF. Written as DNA, the CDR3 is TGTGCCATCGACAGGGCCAATGAGCAGTTCTTC.

This rearrangement joins TRBV9 to TRBJ2-1; D gene ambiguous. V shed 3 bases and J shed 6 bases, with 16 bases lying between them. The CDR3 covers 15 residues. Germline lookup yields CDR1 SGDLS and CDR2 YYNGEE. The DNA for the CDR3 is TGTGCCAGCAGCGCTACACCCGACCCGATCAATGAGCAGTTCTTC. This gives the protein CASSATPDPINEQFF.

This rearrangement joins TRBV9 to TRBJ2-7; D is unclear. CDR1 and CDR2 from the germline V gene are SGDLS and YYNGEE. The CDR3 covers 12 residues. Trimming stripped 4 bases from V and 3 bases from J, with 8 bases between. The CDR3 loop is CASSRTSYEQYF. In DNA form, the CDR3 reads TGTGCCAGCAGCCGGACCAGCTACGAGCAGTACTTC.

The chain uses TRBV5-1 and TRBJ1-2, with a tentative D call TRBD1 (5 bases). The CDR3 has 13 amino acids. Germline V gives CDR1 SGHRS, CDR2 YFSETQ. Trimming removed 4 bases from V and 4 bases from J, with 11 bases in between. The chain's CDR3 is CASSVRVLYGYTF. The CDR3 DNA sequence: TGCGCCAGCAGCGTCAGGGTTCTCTATGGCTACACCTTC.

CDR3 sequence (DNA): TGCGCCAGCAGTGAGAGAACGGGACATGTTGCTAACTATGGCTACACCTTC. Translation gives CASSERTGHVANYGYTF. V usage is TRBV10-2 and J usage is TRBJ1-2, with a tentative D call TRBD1 (6 bases). Germline V CDR1 and CDR2: WSHSY, SAAADI. There are 17 residues in the CDR3. V lost 2 bases and J lost 0, with 16 bases in between.

The chain joins TRBV11-2 to TRBJ2-1, with TRBD2 matching over 8 bases. Germline trimming cut 3 bases from V and 4 bases from J; bases unmatched to any gene: 2. The CDR3 sequence is 14 residues long. From germline, CDR1 is SGHAT and CDR2 FQNNGV. CDR3 residues: CASSFPSGYNEQFF. The CDR3 DNA reads TGTGCCAGCAGCTTCCCTAGCGGGTACAATGAGCAGTTCTTC.

V is TRBV19 and J is TRBJ2-3; D is unclear. Trimming shortened V by 3 bases and J by 5 bases, and 9 bases separated the two germline ends. The CDR3 runs 13 residues. CDR1 is LNHDA and CDR2 is SQIVND in the germline V gene (reference sequence). CDR3 DNA: TGTGCCAGTAGTATTATAGTAGGAGATACGCAGTATTTT. It encodes CASSIIVGDTQYF.

The chain has TRBV7-8 and TRBJ2-7; tentatively, D is TRBD2 (5 bases). Trimming shortened V by 3 bases and J by 4 bases, and 19 bases separated the two germline ends. From germline, CDR1 is SGHVS and CDR2 FQNEAQ. This CDR3 spans 16 amino acids. CDR3 in amino acids: CASSLVNAGPFYEQYF. CDR3 sequence (DNA): TGTGCCAGCAGCTTGGTAAATGCGGGCCCTTTTTACGAGCAGTACTTC.

This rearrangement joins TRBV7-9 to TRBJ2-1; D ambiguous. Germline V gives CDR1 SEHNR, CDR2 FQNEAQ (reference sequence). Trimming took off 0 bases at V and 9 bases at J, with 6 bases between the two ends. This CDR3 is 12 amino acids long. Here the CDR3 reads CASSLAVTEQFF. Written as DNA, the CDR3 is TGTGCCAGCAGCTTAGCGGTGACTGAGCAGTTCTTC.

The DNA of the CDR3 is TGTGCCAGCAGTGACCCAGGGGGAGGTTACGAGCAGTACTTC. Encoded protein: CASSDPGGGYEQYF. The chain recombines TRBV2 with TRBJ2-7; a possible D gene is TRBD1 (7 bases). Germline CDR1 is SNHLY and CDR2 is FYNNEI. CDR3 length: 14 residues. Trimming removed 3 bases at V and 4 bases at J, with 13 bases between.

This chain links TRBV29-1 with TRBJ2-7; the match to TRBD1 covers 7 bases. The CDR3 length is 12 residues. The V segment lost 7 bases and the J segment 6 bases; nucleotides outside the gene matches: 9. In germline, CDR1 is SQVTM, CDR2 ANQGSEA. The CDR3 DNA follows: TGCAGCGCAATTGGGACAGTAGGCGAGCAGTACTTC. It translates to CSAIGTVGEQYF.